Sequencing of this T cell receptor (beta chain) was carried out in a study of T cell responses to AZD1222 COVID-19 vaccine. The ends were cut back, 1 base at V and 4 bases at J, with 6 bases in the middle. The CDR3 is 13 amino acids. Germline V lookup: CDR1 SGHDT, CDR2 YYEEEE. TCRdb's table, derived via immunoSEQ multiplex PCR, lists solely in-frame clones and lacks some. Altogether some 130,000 clones are present, just under 95% being singletons, with the ten largest covering about 6.7%. Sequenced material: peripheral blood, taken 28 days after the second AZD1222 dose. The chain employs TRBV5-6 and TRBJ1-3; D is undetermined. The receptor was isolated from an adult who received the AZD1222 COVID-19 vaccine. The CDR3 spells CASSLNEGNTIYF. The CDR3 nucleotides are TGTGCCAGCAGCTTGAATGAGGGAAACACCATATATTTT.